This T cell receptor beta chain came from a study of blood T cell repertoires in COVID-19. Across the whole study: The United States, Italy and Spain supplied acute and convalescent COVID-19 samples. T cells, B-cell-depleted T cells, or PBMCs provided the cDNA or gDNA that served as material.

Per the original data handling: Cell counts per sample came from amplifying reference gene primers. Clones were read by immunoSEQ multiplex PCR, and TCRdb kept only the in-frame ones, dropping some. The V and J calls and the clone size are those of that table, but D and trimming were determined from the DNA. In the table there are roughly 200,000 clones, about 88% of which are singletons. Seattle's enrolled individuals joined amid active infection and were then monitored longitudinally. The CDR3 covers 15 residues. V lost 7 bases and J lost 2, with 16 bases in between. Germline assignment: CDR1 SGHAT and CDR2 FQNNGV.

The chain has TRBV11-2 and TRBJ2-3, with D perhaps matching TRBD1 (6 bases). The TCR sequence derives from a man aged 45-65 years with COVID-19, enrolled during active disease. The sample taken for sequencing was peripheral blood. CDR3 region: CASNSRGKLTDTQYF. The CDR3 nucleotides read TGTGCCAGCAACTCCAGGGGAAAACTCACAGATACGCAGTATTTT.